A single sample gave rise to the 7 T cell receptor beta chains below, sequenced in a study of T cells in women clearing cervical HPV infection. Clones were read by immunoSEQ multiplex PCR, and TCRdb kept only the in-frame ones, dropping some. The ten most abundant clones cover under 6.5% of a sample with some 39,000 clones. Sample: blood buffy coat. The receptors stem from a woman aged 18-70 years with a cervical HPV16 infection that either progressed to CIN3+ or cleared (not recorded which).

Details on this clone: The CDR3 end lies 3 residues beyond the end of the read and is filled in from the germline J gene. The rearrangement joins TRBV7-8 to TRBJ2-7; 9 bases line up with TRBD2. V lost 4 bases, J lost 5 bases, and 9 bases stayed unmatched. The CDR3 totals 15 residues. In germline, CDR1 is SGHVS, CDR2 FQNEAQ. CDR3 sequence reads: CASSYLGTSIHEQYF. Partial CDR3 DNA: TGTGCCAGCAGCTACCTCGGGACTAGCATCCACGAG.

Comment on this clone: The CDR3 end is not reached by the read, which stops 3 residues before it; the germline J gene fills it in. The gene calls are TRBV11-3 and TRBJ2-1; 7 bases fit TRBD1. From germline, CDR1 is SGHNT and CDR2 YENEEA. With 2 bases clipped from V and 2 bases from J, the junction kept 3 bases outside the gene matches. The CDR3 loop spans 15 amino acids. CDR3 amino acids: CASSLRDSAYNEQFF. The part of the CDR3 DNA that was read is TGTGCCAGCAGCTTAAGGGACAGCGCCTACAATGAG. The variable domain in full, completed from reference TRBV11-3 and TRBJ2-1, reads EAGVVQSPRYKIIEKKQPVAFWCNPISGHNTLYWYLQNLGQGPELLIRYENEEAVDDSQLPKDRFSAERLKGVDSTLKIQPAELGDSAVYLCASSLRDSAYNEQFFGPGTRLTVL.

On this clone itself: The CDR3 end is not reached by the read, which stops 3 residues before it; the germline J gene fills it in. Other DNA sequences in the sample encode the same CDR3. The rearrangement joins TRBV23-1 to TRBJ2-2; D may be TRBD2 (5 bases). TRBV23-1 falls under the ORF class, with uncertain function. V lost 0 bases, J lost 7 bases, and 21 bases lay in between. The CDR3 loop spans 18 amino acids. Partial CDR3 DNA: TGCGCCAGCAGTCAATCCCGAAAGTCCGCGCGGGCGTTCGGGGAG. Its translation is CASSQSRKSARAFGE. In full, the CDR3 reads CASSQSRKSARAFGELFF.

Regarding this clone: With the read ending 3 residues before the CDR3 end, the germline J gene is used to fill in that end. This chain uses TRBV28 with TRBJ1-2; TRBD1 matches 7 bases. Germline V gene sequence: CDR1 MDHEN, CDR2 SYDVKM. Trimming at V came to 5 bases and at J to 4 bases, leaving 13 bases not matched to a gene. The CDR3 totals 16 residues. The CDR3 spells CASSTRDSPYSYGYTF. CDR3 bases read: TGTGCCAGCAGTACCCGGGACAGCCCTTACAGCTATGGC.

A note on this clone: The CDR3 goes on 3 residues after the read ends, and that part is filled in from the germline J gene. This chain uses TRBV4-2 with TRBJ2-7, with 7 bases identical to TRBD2. V trimming: 0 bases; J trimming: 6 bases; junction bases outside the gene matches: 8. The germline gives CDR1 LGHNA, CDR2 YNFKEQ. The CDR3 is 15 residues long. Incomplete CDR3 DNA: TGTGCCAGCAGCCAAGACCCTGGCCCTAGCGGCGAG. Its translation: CASSQDPGPSGE. The CDR3 reads in full as CASSQDPGPSGEQYF.

As concerns this clone: Read data end 3 residues before the CDR3 end; the end is taken from the germline J gene. V gene TRBV5-1 combines with J gene TRBJ1-1; the match to TRBD1 covers 7 bases. This CDR3 spans 12 amino acids. Per the germline V gene, CDR1 is SGHRS and CDR2 is YFSETQ. The V gene end was trimmed by 4 bases and the J gene end by 3 bases; junction bases not matched to a gene: 0. The CDR3 DNA, read in part, is TGCGCCAGCAGCACAGGGGACACTGAA. Amino acids: CASSTGDTE. From start to end, the CDR3 is CASSTGDTEAFF.

About this clone: The read falls 3 residues short of the CDR3 end, and the missing part is taken from the germline J gene. The V gene is TRBV30, the J gene TRBJ2-1; possible D gene TRBD1, 5 bases. V shed 0 bases and J shed 0 bases, with 9 bases lying between them. Germline values: CDR1 GTSNPN, CDR2 SVGIG (reference sequence). The CDR3 has 15 residues. The part of the CDR3 DNA that was read is TGTGCCTGGAGTGTGGGGCCGAGCTCCTACAATGAG. Translation gives CAWSVGPSSYNE. The CDR3, in full, reads CAWSVGPSSYNEQFF.